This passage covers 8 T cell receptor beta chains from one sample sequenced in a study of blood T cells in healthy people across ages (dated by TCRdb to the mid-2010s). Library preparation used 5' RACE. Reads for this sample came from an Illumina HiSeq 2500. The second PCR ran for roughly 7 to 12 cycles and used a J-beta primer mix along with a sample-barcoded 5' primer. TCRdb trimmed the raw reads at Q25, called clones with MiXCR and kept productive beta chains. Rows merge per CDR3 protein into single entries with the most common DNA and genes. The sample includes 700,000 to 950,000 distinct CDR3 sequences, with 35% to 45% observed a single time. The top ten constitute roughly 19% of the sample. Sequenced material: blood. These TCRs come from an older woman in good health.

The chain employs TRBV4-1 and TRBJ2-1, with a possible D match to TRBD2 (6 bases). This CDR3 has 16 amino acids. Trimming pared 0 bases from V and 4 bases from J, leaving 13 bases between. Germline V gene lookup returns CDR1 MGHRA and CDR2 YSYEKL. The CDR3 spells CASSQELANEYNEQFF. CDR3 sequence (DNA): TGCGCCAGCAGCCAAGAACTAGCAAACGAATACAATGAGCAGTTCTTC.

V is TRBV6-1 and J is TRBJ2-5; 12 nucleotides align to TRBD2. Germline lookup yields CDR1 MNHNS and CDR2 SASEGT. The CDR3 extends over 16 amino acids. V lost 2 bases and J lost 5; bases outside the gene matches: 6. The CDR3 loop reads CASSESLLAGGETQYF. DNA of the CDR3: TGTGCCAGCAGTGAATCCCTCCTAGCGGGAGGGGAGACCCAGTACTTC.

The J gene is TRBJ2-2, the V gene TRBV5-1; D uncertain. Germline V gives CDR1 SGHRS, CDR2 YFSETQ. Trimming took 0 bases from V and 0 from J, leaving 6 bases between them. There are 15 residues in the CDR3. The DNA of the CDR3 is TGCGCCAGCAGCTTGGACACCACGAACACCGGGGAGCTGTTTTTT. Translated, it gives CASSLDTTNTGELFF.

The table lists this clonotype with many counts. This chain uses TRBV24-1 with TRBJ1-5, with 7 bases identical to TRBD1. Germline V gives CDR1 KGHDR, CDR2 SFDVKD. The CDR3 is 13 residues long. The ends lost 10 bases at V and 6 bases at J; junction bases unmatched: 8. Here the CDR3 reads CATSDRVAQPQHF. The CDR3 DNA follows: TGTGCCACGAGCGACAGGGTGGCTCAGCCCCAGCATTTT.

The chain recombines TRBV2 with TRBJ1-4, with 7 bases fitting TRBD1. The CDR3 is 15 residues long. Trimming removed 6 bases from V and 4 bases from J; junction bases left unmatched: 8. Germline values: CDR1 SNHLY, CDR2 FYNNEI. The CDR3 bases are TGTGCCAGCAGACCGACAGGGCCGAGTAATGAAAAACTGTTTTTT. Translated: CASRPTGPSNEKLFF.

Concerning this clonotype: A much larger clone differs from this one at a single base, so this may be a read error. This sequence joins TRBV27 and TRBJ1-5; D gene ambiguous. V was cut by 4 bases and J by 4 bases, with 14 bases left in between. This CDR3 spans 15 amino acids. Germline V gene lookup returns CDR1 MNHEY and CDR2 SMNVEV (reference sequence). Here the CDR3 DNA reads TGTGCCAGCAGTTCAAGGGCCCTAGGGAATCAGCCCCAGCATTTT. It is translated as CASSSRALGNQPQHF.

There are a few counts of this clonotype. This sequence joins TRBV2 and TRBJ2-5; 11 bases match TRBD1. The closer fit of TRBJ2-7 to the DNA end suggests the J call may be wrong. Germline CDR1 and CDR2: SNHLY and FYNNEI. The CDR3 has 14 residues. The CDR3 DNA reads TGTGCCAGCAGTGAAATGGACAGGGGGCGCGAGCAGTACTTC. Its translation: CASSEMDRGREQYF.

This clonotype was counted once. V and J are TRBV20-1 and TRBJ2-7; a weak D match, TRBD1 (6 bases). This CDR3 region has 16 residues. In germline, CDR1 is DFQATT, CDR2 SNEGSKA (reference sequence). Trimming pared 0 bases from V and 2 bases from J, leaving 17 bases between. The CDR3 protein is CSARESGTPNTYEQYF. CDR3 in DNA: TGCAGTGCTAGAGAATCTGGGACACCGAACACCTACGAGCAGTACTTC.